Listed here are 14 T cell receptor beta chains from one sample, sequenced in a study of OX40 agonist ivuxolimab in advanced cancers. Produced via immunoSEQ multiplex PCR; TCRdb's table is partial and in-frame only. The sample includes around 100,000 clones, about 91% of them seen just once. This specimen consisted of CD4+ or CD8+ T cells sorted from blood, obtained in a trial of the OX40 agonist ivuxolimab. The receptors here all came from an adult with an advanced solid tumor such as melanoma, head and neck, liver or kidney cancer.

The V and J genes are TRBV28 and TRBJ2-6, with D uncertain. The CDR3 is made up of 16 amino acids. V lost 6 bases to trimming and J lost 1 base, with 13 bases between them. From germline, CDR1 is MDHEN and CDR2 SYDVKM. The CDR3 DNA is TGTGCCAGCAGGCCCAGTGTGGGGTCTGGGGCCAACGTCCTGACTTTC. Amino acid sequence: CASRPSVGSGANVLTF. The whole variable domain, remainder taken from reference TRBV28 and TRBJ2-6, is DVKVTQSSRYLVKRTGEKVFLECVQDMDHENMFWYRQDPGLGLRLIYFSYDVKMKEKGDIPEGYSVSREKKERFSLILESASTNQTSMYLCASRPSVGSGANVLTFGAGSRLTVL.

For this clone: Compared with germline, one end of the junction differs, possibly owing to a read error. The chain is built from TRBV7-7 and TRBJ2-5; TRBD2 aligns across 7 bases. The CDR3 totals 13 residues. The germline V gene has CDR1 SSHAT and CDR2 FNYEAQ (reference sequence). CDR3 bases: TGTGCTAGCAGCGGGACTCTTAAAGAGACCCAGTACTTC. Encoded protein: CASSGTLKETQYF.

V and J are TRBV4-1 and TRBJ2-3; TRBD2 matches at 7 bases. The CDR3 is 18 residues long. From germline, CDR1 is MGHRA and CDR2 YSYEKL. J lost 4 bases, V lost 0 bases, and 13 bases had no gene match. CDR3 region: CASSQDWASGVGADTQYF. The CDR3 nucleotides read TGCGCCAGCAGCCAAGACTGGGCTAGCGGAGTGGGGGCAGATACGCAGTATTTT.

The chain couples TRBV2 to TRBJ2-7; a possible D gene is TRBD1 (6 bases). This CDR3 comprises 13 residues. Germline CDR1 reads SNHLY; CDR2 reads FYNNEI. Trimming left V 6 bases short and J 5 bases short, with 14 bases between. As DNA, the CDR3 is TGTGCCAGCAGGCCAGGGGATTTCGACGAGCAGTACTTC. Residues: CASRPGDFDEQYF.

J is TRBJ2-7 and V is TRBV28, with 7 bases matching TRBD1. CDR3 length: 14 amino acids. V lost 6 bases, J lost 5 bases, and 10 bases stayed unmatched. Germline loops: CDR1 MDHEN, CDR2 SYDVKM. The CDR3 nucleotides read TGTGCCAGCAGGGGAGACAGGGTTCAGCACGAGCAGTACTTC. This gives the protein CASRGDRVQHEQYF.

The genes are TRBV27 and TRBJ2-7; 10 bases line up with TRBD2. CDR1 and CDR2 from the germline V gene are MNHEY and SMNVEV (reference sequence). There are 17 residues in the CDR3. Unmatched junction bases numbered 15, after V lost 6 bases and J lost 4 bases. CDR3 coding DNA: TGTGCCAGCAGCCGGAAGGCAGTAACTAGCGGGAAGTACGAGCAGTACTTC. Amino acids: CASSRKAVTSGKYEQYF.

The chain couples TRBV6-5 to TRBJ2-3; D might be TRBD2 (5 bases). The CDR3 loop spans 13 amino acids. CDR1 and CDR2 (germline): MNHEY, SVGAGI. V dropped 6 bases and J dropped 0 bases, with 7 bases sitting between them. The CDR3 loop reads CASRLDSTDTQYF. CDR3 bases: TGTGCCAGCAGACTAGATAGCACAGATACGCAGTATTTT.

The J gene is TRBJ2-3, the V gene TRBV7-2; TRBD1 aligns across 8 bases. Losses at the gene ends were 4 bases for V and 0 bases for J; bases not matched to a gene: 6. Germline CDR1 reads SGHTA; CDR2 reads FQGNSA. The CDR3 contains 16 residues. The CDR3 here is CASSYDRGLSTDTQYF. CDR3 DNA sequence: TGTGCCAGCAGCTATGACAGGGGATTAAGCACAGATACGCAGTATTTT. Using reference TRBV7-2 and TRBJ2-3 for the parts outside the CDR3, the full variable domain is GAGVSQSPSNKVTEKGKDVELRCDPISGHTALYWYRQSLGQGLEFLIYFQGNSAPDKSGLPSDRFSAERTGGSVSTLTIQRTQQEDSAVYLCASSYDRGLSTDTQYFGPGTRLTVL.

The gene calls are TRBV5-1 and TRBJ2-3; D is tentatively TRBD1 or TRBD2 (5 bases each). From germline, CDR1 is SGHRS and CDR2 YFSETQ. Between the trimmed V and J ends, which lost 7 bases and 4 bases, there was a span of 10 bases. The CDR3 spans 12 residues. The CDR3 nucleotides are TGCGCCAGCCTCGGGGCCGCAGATACGCAGTATTTT. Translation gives CASLGAADTQYF.

This CDR3 reads CASSSAAGRGPYGYTF. The CDR3 DNA is TGTGCCAGCAGCTCGGCGGCGGGCAGGGGGCCATATGGCTACACCTTC. The gene calls are TRBV7-9 and TRBJ1-2; 8 nucleotides line up with TRBD1. Germline V lookup: CDR1 SEHNR, CDR2 FQNEAQ (reference sequence). This CDR3 has 16 residues. V shed 4 bases and J 5 bases; nucleotides not matched to a gene: 12.

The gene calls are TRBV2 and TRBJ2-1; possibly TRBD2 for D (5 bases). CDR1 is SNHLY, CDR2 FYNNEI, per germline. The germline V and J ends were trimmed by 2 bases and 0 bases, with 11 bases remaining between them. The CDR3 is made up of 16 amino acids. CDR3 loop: CASSEWRVSSYNEQFF. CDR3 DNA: TGTGCCAGCAGTGAATGGCGGGTTAGCTCCTACAATGAGCAGTTCTTC.

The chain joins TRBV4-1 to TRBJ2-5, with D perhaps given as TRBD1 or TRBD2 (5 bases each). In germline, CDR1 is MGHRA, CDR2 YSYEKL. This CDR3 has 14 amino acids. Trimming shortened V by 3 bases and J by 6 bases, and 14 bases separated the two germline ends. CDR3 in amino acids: CASSHRDVFQTQYF. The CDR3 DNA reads TGCGCCAGCAGCCACCGGGACGTCTTTCAGACCCAGTACTTC.

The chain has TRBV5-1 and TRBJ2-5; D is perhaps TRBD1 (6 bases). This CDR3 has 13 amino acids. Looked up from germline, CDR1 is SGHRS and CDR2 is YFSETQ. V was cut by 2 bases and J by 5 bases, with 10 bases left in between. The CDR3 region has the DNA TGCGCCAGCAGCTTCGGACAGATGGAGACCCAGTACTTC. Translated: CASSFGQMETQYF.

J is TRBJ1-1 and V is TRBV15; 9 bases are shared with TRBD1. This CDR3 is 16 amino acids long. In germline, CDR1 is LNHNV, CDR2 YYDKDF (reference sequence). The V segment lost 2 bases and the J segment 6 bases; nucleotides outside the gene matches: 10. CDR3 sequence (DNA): TGTGCCACCAGCAGACGCCTAACAGGGGGCATCGCTGAAGCTTTCTTT. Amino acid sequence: CATSRRLTGGIAEAFF.